The sequence of this T cell receptor (beta chain) was determined in a study of molecular identifiers for immune sequencing clone quantification. In this sample, this clonotype turned up many times. Preparation of the bulk TCR libraries relied on previously described methods and listed TCR primers. One entry per CDR3 protein, called by TCRdb with MiXCR from the PCR reads. The sample carries 60,000 to 70,000 distinct CDR3 sequences, around a sixth recorded once. Source material: naive CD8+ T cells from blood, with Jurkat cell RNA spiked in. Subset in this sample: FACS-sorted CD8+CD4-CCR7+CD45RA+ naive T cells. The receptor was isolated from a human donor in good health. Some libraries in this study had Jurkat cell RNA spiked in.

This chain's CDR3 is CASSLAGGFPYEQYF. CDR3 DNA: TGTGCCAGCAGCTTGGCCGGGGGATTTCCCTACGAGCAGTACTTC. The chain is built from TRBV5-6 and TRBJ2-7, with D perhaps matching TRBD2 (6 bases). V was clipped by 0 bases and J by 2 bases, with 12 bases between them. The length of the CDR3 is 15 residues. Germline CDR1 reads SGHDT; CDR2 reads YYEEEE.